One and the same sample provided the 4 T cell receptor beta chains below, sequenced in a study of CD8+CD57+ T cells in acquired aplastic anemia (dated by TCRdb to between 2017 and 2018). Instrument used: Illumina HiSeq 2000. Genomic DNA served as template for TCR beta VDJ combination and CDR3 sequence profiling. Using fastp at Q25 and MiXCR, TCRdb reprocessed the public reads and kept productive beta chains. When rows share a CDR3 protein, they turn into one entry using the most common DNA and genes. This sample gives 42,000 or so distinct CDR3 sequences in total; 65% to 70% of them show up just once. The leading ten clones occupy more than 20% of the sample. The specimen sequenced was sorted CD4+, CD8+, or CD8+CD57+ T cells (not recorded which) from PBMCs. Receptors originate from a human donor in good health, serving as a control.

This clonotype was picked up a small number of times. This rearrangement joins TRBV19 to TRBJ2-7; D is perhaps TRBD1 (6 bases). CDR1 and CDR2 from the germline V gene are LNHDA and SQIVND (reference sequence). This CDR3 is 14 amino acids long. V dropped 8 bases and J dropped 2 bases, with 16 bases sitting between them. The CDR3 protein is CASSTGPMTYEQYF. CDR3 in DNA: TGTGCCAGTTCAACAGGGCCGATGACCTACGAGCAGTACTTC.

The table lists this clonotype with many counts. The chain links TRBV12-3 or TRBV12-4 to TRBJ1-3; D gene uncertain. This CDR3 region has 13 residues. Trimming removed 7 bases at V and 2 bases at J, with 9 bases between. CDR3 nucleotide sequence: TGTGCCAGCACCCCCAGTCCTGGAAACACCATATATTTT. It encodes CASTPSPGNTIYF.

The chain recombines TRBV10-3 with TRBJ1-4; D is possibly TRBD1 (5 bases). The V gene's germline CDR1 is ENHRY and CDR2 SYGVKD. The CDR3 spans 14 residues. The V end was cut by 10 bases, the J end by 7 bases, with 19 bases between. In nucleotides, the CDR3 is TGTGCCACCGCCAAGGACCGGGACGGTGAAAAACTGTTTTTT. Residues: CATAKDRDGEKLFF.

The V call is TRBV11-1, the J call TRBJ1-6, with D unclear. The V gene lost 1 base and the J gene lost 0 bases, with 10 bases spanning the gap. This CDR3 has 17 residues. Germline V gene lookup returns CDR1 SGHAT and CDR2 FQDESV (reference sequence). DNA for the CDR3: TGTGCCAGCAGCTTAGGTCAAAGGGACTCCTATAATTCACCCCTCCACTTT. As protein: CASSLGQRDSYNSPLHF.